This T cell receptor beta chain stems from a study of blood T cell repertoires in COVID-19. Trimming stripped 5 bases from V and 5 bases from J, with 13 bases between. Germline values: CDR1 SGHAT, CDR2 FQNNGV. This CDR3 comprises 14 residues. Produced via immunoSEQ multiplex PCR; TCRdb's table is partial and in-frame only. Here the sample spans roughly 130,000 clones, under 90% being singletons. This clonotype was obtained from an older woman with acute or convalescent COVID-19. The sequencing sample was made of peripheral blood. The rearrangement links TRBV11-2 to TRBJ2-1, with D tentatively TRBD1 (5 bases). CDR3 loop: CASSPQAIHNEQFF. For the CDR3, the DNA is TGTGCCAGCAGCCCACAGGCCATACACAATGAGCAGTTCTTC.